This TCR beta chain came from a study of CD8+CD57+ T cells in acquired aplastic anemia. Across the whole study: An average of roughly 2.9 ug of DNA was obtained from sorted CD4+ and CD8+ cells. General observations from the study: Overlapping CD8+ CDR3 repertoires of patients and controls contained nearly 30 shared sequences.

Trimming took 3 bases from V and 13 from J; bases not matched to a gene: 18. Looked up from germline, CDR1 is SGHVS and CDR2 is FQNEAQ. This CDR3 is built from 16 residues. Researchers used genomic DNA as the template to profile TCR beta VDJ and CDR3. TCRdb fed the reads into MiXCR, producing one record per CDR3 protein. The sample shows roughly 250,000 distinct CDR3 sequences, approximately 82% of them seen only once. Whoever was chosen for sequencing had shown CD8+CD57+ cell expansion by flow cytometry. Every one of the patients had aplastic anemia (severe, acquired). The sample holds a few counts of this clonotype. Its specificity is not known.

Sequenced material: sorted CD4+, CD8+, or CD8+CD57+ T cells (not recorded which) from PBMCs. This TCR derives from a human donor with aplastic anemia. This chain uses TRBV7-8 with TRBJ2-1; 7 bases are shared with TRBD1. In nucleotides, the CDR3 is TGTGCCAGCAGCTTTCAACCAGACGGGACAGCCGTTTCCCAGTTCTTC. It codes for CASSFQPDGTAVSQFF.